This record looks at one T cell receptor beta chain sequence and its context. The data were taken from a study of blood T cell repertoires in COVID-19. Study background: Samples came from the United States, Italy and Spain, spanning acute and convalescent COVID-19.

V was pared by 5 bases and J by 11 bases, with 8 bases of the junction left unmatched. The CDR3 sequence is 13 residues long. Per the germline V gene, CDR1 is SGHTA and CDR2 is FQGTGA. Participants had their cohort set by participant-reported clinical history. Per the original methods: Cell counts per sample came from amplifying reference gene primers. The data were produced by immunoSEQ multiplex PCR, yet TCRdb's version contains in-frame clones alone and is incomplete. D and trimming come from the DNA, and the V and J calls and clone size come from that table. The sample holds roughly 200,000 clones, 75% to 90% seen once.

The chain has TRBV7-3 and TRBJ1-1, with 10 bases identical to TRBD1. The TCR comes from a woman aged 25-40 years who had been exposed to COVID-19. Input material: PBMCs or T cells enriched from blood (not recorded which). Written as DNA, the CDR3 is TGTGCCAGCAGCCCCGACAGGGGGCAAGGCGCTTTCTTT. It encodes CASSPDRGQGAFF.